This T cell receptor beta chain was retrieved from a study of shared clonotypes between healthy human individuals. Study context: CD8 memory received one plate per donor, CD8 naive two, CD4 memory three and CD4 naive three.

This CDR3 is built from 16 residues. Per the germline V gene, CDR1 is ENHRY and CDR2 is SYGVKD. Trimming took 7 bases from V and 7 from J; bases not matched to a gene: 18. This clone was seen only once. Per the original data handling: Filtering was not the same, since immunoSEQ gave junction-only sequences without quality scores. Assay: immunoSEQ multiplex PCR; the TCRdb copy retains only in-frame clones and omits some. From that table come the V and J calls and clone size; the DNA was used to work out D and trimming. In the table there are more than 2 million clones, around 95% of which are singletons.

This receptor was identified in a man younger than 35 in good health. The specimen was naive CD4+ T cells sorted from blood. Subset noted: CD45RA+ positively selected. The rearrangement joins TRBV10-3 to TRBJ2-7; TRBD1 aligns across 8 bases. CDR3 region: CAITESPGQGLGEQYF. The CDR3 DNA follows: TGTGCCATCACAGAAAGCCCCGGACAGGGTCTGGGTGAGCAGTACTTC.